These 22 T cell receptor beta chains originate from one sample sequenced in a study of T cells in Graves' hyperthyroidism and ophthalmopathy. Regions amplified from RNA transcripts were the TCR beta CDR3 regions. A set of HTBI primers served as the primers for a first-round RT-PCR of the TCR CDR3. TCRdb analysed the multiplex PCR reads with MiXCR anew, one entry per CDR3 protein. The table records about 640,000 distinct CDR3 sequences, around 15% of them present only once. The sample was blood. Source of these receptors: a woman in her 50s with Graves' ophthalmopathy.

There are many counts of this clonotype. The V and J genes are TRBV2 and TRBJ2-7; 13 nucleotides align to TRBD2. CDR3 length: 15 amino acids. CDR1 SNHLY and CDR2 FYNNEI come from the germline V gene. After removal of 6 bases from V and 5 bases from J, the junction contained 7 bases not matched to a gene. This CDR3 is CASSERTSGGNEQYF. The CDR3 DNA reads TGTGCCAGCAGCGAGAGGACTAGCGGGGGAAACGAGCAGTACTTC.

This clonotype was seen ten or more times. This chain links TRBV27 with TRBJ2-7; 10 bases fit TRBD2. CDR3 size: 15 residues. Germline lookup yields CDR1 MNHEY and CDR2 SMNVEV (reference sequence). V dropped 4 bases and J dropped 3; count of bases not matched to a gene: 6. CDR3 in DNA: TGTGCCAGCAGTTGGACTAGCGGACCTCTCTACGAGCAGTACTTC. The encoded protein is CASSWTSGPLYEQYF.

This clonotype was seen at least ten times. This chain's CDR3 is CASNPSGRAVTDTQYF. In DNA, the CDR3 is TGTGCCAGTAACCCTAGCGGGAGGGCCGTTACAGATACGCAGTATTTT. J is TRBJ2-3 and V is TRBV19; 12 bases map to TRBD2. Per the germline V gene, CDR1 is LNHDA and CDR2 is SQIVND (reference sequence). The ends lost 7 bases at V and 3 bases at J; junction bases unmatched: 8. The CDR3 runs to 16 residues.

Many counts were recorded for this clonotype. The CDR3 loop reads CASSPGTDSGNTIYF. The CDR3 region has the DNA TGCGCCAGCAGCCCCGGGACCGACTCTGGAAACACCATATATTTT. The chain carries TRBV5-1 and TRBJ1-3, with D perhaps TRBD1 (5 bases). This CDR3 spans 15 amino acids. Trimming pared 4 bases from V and 0 bases from J, leaving 11 bases between. Germline-derived CDR1 and CDR2 are SGHRS and YFSETQ. The full variable domain, in which reference TRBV5-1 and TRBJ1-3 provide the parts outside the CDR3, is KAGVTQTPRYLIKTRGQQVTLSCSPISGHRSVSWYQQTPGQGLQFLFEYFSETQRNKGNFPGRFSGRQFSNSRSEMNVSTLELGDSALYLCASSPGTDSGNTIYFGEGSWLTVV.

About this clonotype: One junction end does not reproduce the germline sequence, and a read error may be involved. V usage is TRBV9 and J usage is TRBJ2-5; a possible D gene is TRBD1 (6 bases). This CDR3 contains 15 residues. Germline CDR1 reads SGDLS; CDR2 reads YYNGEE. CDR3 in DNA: TGTGCCAGCAGCGGGGGCGGACAGCGGCAAGAGGCCCAGTACTTC. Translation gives CASSGGGQRQEAQYF. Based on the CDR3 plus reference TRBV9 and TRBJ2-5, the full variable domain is DSGVTQTPKHLITATGQRVTLRCSPRSGDLSVYWYQQSLDQGLQFLIQYYNGEERAKGNILERFSAQQFPDLHSELNLSSLELGDSALYFCASSGGGQRQEAQYFGPGTRLLVL.

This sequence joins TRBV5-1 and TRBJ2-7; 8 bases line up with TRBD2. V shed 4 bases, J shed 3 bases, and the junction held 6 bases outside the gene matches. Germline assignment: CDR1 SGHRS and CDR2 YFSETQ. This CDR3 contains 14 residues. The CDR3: CASSITSGIYEQYF. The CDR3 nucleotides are TGCGCCAGCAGCATAACTAGCGGAATCTACGAGCAGTACTTC.

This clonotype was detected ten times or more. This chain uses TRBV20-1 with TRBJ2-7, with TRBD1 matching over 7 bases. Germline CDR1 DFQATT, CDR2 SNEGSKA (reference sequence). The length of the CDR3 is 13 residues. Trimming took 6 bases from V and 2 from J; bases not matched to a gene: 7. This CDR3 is CSAADRVTYEQYF. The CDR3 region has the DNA TGCAGTGCCGCCGACAGGGTCACCTACGAGCAGTACTTC.

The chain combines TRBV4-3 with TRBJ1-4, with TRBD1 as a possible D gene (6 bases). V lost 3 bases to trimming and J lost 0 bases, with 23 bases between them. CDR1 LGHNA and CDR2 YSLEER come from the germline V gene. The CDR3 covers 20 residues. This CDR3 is CASSQDPLGRGLSTNEKLFF. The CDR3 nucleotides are TGCGCCAGCAGCCAGGACCCCTTAGGCAGGGGACTCTCAACTAATGAAAAACTGTTTTTT.

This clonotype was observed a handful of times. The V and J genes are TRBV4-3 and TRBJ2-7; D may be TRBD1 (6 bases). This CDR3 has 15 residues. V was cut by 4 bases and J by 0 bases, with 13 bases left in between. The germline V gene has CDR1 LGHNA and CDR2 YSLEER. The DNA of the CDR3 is TGCGCCAGCAGCCTAGACCGGGACAACTCCTACGAGCAGTACTTC. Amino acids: CASSLDRDNSYEQYF.

CDR3 region: CSVIHPGLAGYEQYF. CDR3 sequence (DNA): TGCAGTGTCATCCATCCGGGACTAGCGGGTTACGAGCAGTACTTC. The V and J genes are TRBV20-1 and TRBJ2-7; TRBD2 matches 12 bases. V shed 7 bases and J 4 bases; nucleotides not matched to a gene: 11. Looked up from germline, CDR1 is DFQATT and CDR2 is SNEGSKA (reference sequence). The CDR3 spans 15 residues.

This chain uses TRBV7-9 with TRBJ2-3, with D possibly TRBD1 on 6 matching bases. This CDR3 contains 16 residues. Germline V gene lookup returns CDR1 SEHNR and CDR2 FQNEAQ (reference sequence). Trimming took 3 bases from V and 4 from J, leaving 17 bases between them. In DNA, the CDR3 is TGTGCCAGCAGCTTTAGCCCCCAGGGGTTCGCAGATACGCAGTATTTT. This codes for CASSFSPQGFADTQYF.

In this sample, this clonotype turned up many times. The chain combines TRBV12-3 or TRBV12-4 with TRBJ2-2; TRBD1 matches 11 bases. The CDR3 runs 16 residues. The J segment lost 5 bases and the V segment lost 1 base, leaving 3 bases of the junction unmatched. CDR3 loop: CASSLGGTGGTGELFF. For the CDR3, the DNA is TGTGCCAGCAGTTTAGGGGGGACAGGGGGGACCGGGGAGCTGTTTTTT.

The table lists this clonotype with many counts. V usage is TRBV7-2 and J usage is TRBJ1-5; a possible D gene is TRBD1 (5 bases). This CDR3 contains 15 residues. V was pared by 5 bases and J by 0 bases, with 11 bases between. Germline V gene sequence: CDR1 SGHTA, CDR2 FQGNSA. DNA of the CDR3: TGTGCCAGCAGCGCAACAGGTTATAGCAATCAGCCCCAGCATTTT. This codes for CASSATGYSNQPQHF.

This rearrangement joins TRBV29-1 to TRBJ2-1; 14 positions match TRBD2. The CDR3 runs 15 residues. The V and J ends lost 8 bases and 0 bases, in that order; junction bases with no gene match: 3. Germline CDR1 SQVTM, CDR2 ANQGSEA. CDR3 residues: CSYGTSGSSYNEQFF. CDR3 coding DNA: TGCAGCTATGGGACTAGCGGGAGCTCCTACAATGAGCAGTTCTTC.

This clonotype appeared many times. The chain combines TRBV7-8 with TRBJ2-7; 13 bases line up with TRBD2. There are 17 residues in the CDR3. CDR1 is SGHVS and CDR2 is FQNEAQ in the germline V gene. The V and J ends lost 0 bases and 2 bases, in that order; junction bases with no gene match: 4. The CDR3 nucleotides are TGTGCCAGCAGCTTAGCGACTAGCGGGAGGATCACCTACGAGCAGTACTTC. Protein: CASSLATSGRITYEQYF.

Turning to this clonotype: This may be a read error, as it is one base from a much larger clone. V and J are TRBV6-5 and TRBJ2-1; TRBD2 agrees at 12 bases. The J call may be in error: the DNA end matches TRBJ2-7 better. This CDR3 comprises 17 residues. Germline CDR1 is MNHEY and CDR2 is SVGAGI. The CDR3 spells CASSYSLAGGPGNEQYF. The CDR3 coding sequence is TGTGCCAGCAGTTACTCCCTAGCGGGAGGGCCGGGGAATGAGCAGTACTTC.

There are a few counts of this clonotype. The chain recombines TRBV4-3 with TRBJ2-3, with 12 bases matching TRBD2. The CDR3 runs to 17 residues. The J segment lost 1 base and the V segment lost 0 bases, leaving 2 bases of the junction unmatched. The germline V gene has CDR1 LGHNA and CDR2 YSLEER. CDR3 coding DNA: TGCGCCAGCAGCCAAGAGGGACTAGCGGGCCGCACAGATACGCAGTATTTT. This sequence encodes CASSQEGLAGRTDTQYF.

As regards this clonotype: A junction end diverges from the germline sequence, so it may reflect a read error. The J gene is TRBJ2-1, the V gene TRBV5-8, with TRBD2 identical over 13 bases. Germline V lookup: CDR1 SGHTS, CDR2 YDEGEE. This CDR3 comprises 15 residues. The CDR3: CASSPTSGRATRQFF. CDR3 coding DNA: TGCGCCAGCAGCCCAACTAGCGGGAGGGCCACGAGGCAGTTCTTC.

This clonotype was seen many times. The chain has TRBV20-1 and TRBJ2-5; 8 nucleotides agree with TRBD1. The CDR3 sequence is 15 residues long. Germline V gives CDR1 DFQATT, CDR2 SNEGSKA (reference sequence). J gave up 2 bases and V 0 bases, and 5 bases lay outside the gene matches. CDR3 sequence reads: CSARDYRGIQETQYF. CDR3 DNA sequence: TGCAGTGCTAGAGACTACAGGGGGATACAAGAGACCCAGTACTTC.

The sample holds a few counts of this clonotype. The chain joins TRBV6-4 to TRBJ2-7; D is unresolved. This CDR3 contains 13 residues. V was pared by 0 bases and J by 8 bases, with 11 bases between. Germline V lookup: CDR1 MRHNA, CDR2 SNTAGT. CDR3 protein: CASSDSNRAKQYF. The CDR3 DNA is TGTGCCAGCAGTGACTCGAATAGGGCAAAGCAGTACTTC.

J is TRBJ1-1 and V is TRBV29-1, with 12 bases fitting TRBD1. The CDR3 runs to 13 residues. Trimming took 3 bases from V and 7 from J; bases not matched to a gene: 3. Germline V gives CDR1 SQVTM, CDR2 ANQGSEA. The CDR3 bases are TGCAGCGTTGAGGGACAGGGGGCGTTTGAAGCTTTCTTT. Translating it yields CSVEGQGAFEAFF.

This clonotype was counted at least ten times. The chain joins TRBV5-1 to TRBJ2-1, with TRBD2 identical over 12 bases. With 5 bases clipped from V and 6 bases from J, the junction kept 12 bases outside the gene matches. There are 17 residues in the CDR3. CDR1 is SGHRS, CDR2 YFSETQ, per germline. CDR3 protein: CASRMASGRAAFNEQFF. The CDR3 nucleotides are TGCGCCAGCAGAATGGCTAGCGGGAGGGCCGCCTTCAATGAGCAGTTCTTC.